These 9 T cell receptor beta chains originate from one sample sequenced in a study of cytomegalovirus exposure and HLA in healthy donors. Amplification used 60 Vbeta primers and 13 Jbeta primers. Profiling relied on immunoSEQ multiplex PCR, and the TCRdb table lists in-frame clones only, not all of them. The table has fewer than 150,000 clones, approximately 83% seen once. Sequenced input: PBMCs. All receptors come from a woman aged 18-30 years in good health and CMV-seronegative.

The V call is TRBV27, the J call TRBJ1-5, with D possibly being TRBD1 (5 bases). Per germline, CDR1 MNHEY and CDR2 SMNVEV (reference sequence). The CDR3 is 15 amino acids. The ends were cut back, 1 base at V and 2 bases at J, with 9 bases in the middle. The CDR3 region has the DNA TGTGCCAGCAGTTTATTCGGGGGTGGCAATCAGCCCCAGCATTTT. This sequence encodes CASSLFGGGNQPQHF.

The gene calls are TRBV6-6 and TRBJ2-7, with TRBD1 identical over 9 bases. Germline V gene lookup returns CDR1 MNHNY and CDR2 SVGAGI (reference sequence). Germline trimming cut 7 bases from V and 13 bases from J; bases unmatched to any gene: 20. CDR3 length: 15 residues. The CDR3 DNA sequence: TGTGCCAGCATCCCTGCCGGGACAGGGAAGCCACACCCCTACTTC. This encodes CASIPAGTGKPHPYF.

The rearrangement links TRBV5-1 to TRBJ2-3; the D gene is possibly TRBD2 (5 bases). The V and J ends lost 2 bases and 2 bases respectively, with 12 bases between them. Germline V CDR1 and CDR2: SGHRS, YFSETQ. The CDR3 extends over 15 amino acids. The CDR3 DNA reads TGCGCCAGCAGCTTAACCAGCGGATTCACAGATACGCAGTATTTT. Its protein product is CASSLTSGFTDTQYF.

This clone showed up just a few times. The rearrangement joins TRBV7-2 to TRBJ1-1; possible D gene TRBD1, 5 bases. Germline CDR1 and CDR2: SGHTA and FQGNSA. The CDR3 contains 13 residues. Trimming removed 3 bases from V and 2 bases from J, with 7 bases in between. CDR3 residues: CASSFDSNTEAFF. CDR3 in DNA: TGTGCCAGCAGCTTCGACAGTAACACTGAAGCTTTCTTT.

V usage is TRBV4-2 and J usage is TRBJ2-1, with a tentative D call TRBD2 (5 bases). CDR1 and CDR2 (germline): LGHNA, YNFKEQ. The CDR3 is 15 amino acids. Trimming pared 2 bases from V and 8 bases from J, leaving 16 bases between. CDR3 loop: CASSQTWAERDEQFF. In nucleotides, the CDR3 is TGTGCCAGCAGCCAAACGTGGGCGGAGAGGGATGAGCAGTTCTTC.

The rearrangement joins TRBV28 to TRBJ2-2; TRBD2 aligns across 9 bases. The CDR3 length is 14 residues. The germline V gene has CDR1 MDHEN and CDR2 SYDVKM. After removal of 7 bases from V and 2 bases from J, the junction contained 2 bases not matched to a gene. CDR3 nucleotide sequence: TGTGCCAGCAAAGCGGGAGGTAACACCGGGGAGCTGTTTTTT. It translates to CASKAGGNTGELFF. Using reference TRBV28 and TRBJ2-2 for the parts outside the CDR3, the full variable domain is DVKVTQSSRYLVKRTGEKVFLECVQDMDHENMFWYRQDPGLGLRLIYFSYDVKMKEKGDIPEGYSVSREKKERFSLILESASTNQTSMYLCASKAGGNTGELFFGEGSRLTVL.

This clone occurred once. The chain links TRBV7-7 to TRBJ1-1; 7 nucleotides align to TRBD1. V lost 5 bases to trimming and J lost 4 bases; unmatched junction nucleotides: 4. CDR1 and CDR2 (germline): SSHAT, FNYEAQ (reference sequence). The CDR3 totals 13 residues. CDR3 residues: CASSLTGTTEAFF. CDR3 bases: TGTGCCAGCAGCCTGACAGGGACCACTGAAGCTTTCTTT.

This rearrangement joins TRBV4-1 to TRBJ1-2, with D possibly TRBD1 on 6 matching bases. The germline CDR1 and CDR2 sequences are MGHRA and YSYEKL. The germline V and J ends were trimmed by 1 base and 4 bases, with 7 bases remaining between them. The CDR3 runs to 13 residues. For the CDR3, the DNA is TGCGCCAGCAGCCAAGGGGGGCTCTATGGCTACACCTTC. Protein sequence: CASSQGGLYGYTF.

The chain has TRBV12-5 and TRBJ1-2; tentatively, D is TRBD1 (5 bases). The V gene lost 0 bases and the J gene lost 8 bases, with 10 bases spanning the gap. The CDR3 runs to 13 residues. Germline loops: CDR1 LGHNT, CDR2 FRNRAP. As DNA, the CDR3 is TGTGCTAGTGGTTTGGTAGCGGGGGTCGGCTACACCTTC. This translates into CASGLVAGVGYTF.